This T cell receptor (beta chain) was captured by sequencing in a study of radiotherapy plus CTLA-4 blockade in lung cancer. The CDR3 has 16 amino acids. Germline values: CDR1 LNHDA, CDR2 SQIVND (reference sequence). V dropped 6 bases and J dropped 2 bases, with 19 bases sitting between them. This clone was counted a few times. Only in-frame clones appear in the TCRdb table, and some are missing; sequencing was by immunoSEQ multiplex PCR. The sample contains some 120,000 clones, 81% of which appear only once. Material: peripheral blood, obtained from a patient treated with radiotherapy plus ipilimumab. This chain links TRBV19 with TRBJ1-2; D call uncertain. The TCR originated in a human donor with non-small cell lung cancer that progressed on radiotherapy plus ipilimumab. Some clones in this sample may be carry-over from other donors' samples. This CDR3 reads CASSRDGPGSNYGYTF. For the CDR3, the DNA is TGTGCCAGTAGCCGCGACGGACCCGGCTCAAACTATGGCTACACCTTC.